The clone carrying this T cell receptor (beta chain) appeared a single time. No antigen is known for it. The data originate from a study of T cell clonotyping in hematopoietic cell transplantation. Study overall: Recipient samples before transplant were obtained post-cytoreduction. Whole-study findings and limits: Recipient TCR diversity dropped after transplant; expanded clonotypes rose from day 30 to 180. Cells were unsorted, so CD4 and CD8 contributions were not separated. Graft donor and pretransplant recipient Inverse Simpson Index values predicted broader posttransplant TCR diversity.

V shed 1 base and J shed 4 bases, with 4 bases lying between them. From germline, CDR1 is SGDLS and CDR2 YYNGEE. This CDR3 contains 12 residues. Some clones are missing from TCRdb's copy, which holds only in-frame ones; the method was immunoSEQ multiplex PCR. The sample carries around 28,000 clones, 82% recorded once. Time point defined: recipient sample about 28 days before transplant, after cytoreduction. The chain recombines TRBV9 with TRBJ2-3, with D hard to call. The material sequenced was peripheral blood mononuclear cells, taken before stem cell transplant. The receptor was isolated from a man between 40 and 49 years old with acute myeloid leukemia. Some clones in this sample may be carry-over from other donors' samples. As DNA, the CDR3 is TGTGCCAGCAGCGTATTCGCAGATACGCAGTATTTT. Translated, it gives CASSVFADTQYF. Using reference TRBV9 and TRBJ2-3 for the parts outside the CDR3, the full variable domain is DSGVTQTPKHLITATGQRVTLRCSPRSGDLSVYWYQQSLDQGLQFLIQYYNGEERAKGNILERFSAQQFPDLHSELNLSSLELGDSALYFCASSVFADTQYFGPGTRLTVL.